These T cell receptor beta chains were read from a single sample in a study of vaccination and CD4 T cells after COVID-19. TCRdb itself ran the PCR reads through MiXCR, one entry per CDR3 protein. The profile shows some 29,000 distinct CDR3 sequences, approximately 53% of them singletons. Specimen: CD4+ T cells from blood, collected about 7 months after SARS-CoV-2 vaccination. The receptor source for this set is a human donor who had recovered from COVID-19. Each CDR3 is given with its conserved first and last residue.

V,J,CDR3
TRBV20-1,TRBJ2-3,CSARDAGWWTDTQYF
TRBV7-9,TRBJ2-3,CASSFSGSTDTQYF
TRBV7-3,TRBJ2-5,CASSLMGLAKETQYF
TRBV6-1,TRBJ2-7,CATWASGRFEQYF
TRBV15,TRBJ2-4,CATSRAVTELAKNIQYF
TRBV7-2,TRBJ2-5,CAPRRPESGETQYF
TRBV27,TRBJ1-3,CASSLTETGNTIYF
TRBV6-1,TRBJ1-2,CASSVRHGYTF
TRBV7-9,TRBJ2-7,CASSHTGQGNRYEQYF
TRBV27,TRBJ2-7,CASSYSGIHEQYF
TRBV20-1,TRBJ1-5,CSAGAGTGTTFRNQPQHF
TRBV20-1,TRBJ2-2,CSARDRGNTGELFF
TRBV7-3,TRBJ2-7,CASSRLAGASYEQYF
TRBV28,TRBJ2-3,CASSLGRGGSDTQYF
TRBV7-2,TRBJ2-7,CASSPIDYEQYF
TRBV20-1,TRBJ1-1,CSAGGTFTEAFF
TRBV20-1,TRBJ2-2,CSANGRVTGELFF
TRBV20-1,TRBJ2-3,CSAHPWTRMIPDTQYF
TRBV6-1,TRBJ2-5,CASSHAGTQYF
TRBV7-8,TRBJ2-7,CASSLARGTGSSYEQYF
TRBV11-2,TRBJ2-1,CASSLGGHEQFF
TRBV21-1,TRBJ2-7,CASSKVRIGRRGHEQYF
TRBV20-1,TRBJ2-1,CSAAGQGATGYNEQFF
TRBV20-1,TRBJ2-3,CSAPLASTDTQYF
TRBV20-1,TRBJ2-3,CSARLSYTQYF
TRBV24-1,TRBJ2-5,CATSDPGTGGLETQYF
TRBV28,TRBJ1-6,CASITGGRVGSPLHF